Shown below are 13 T cell receptor beta chains from a single sample sequenced in a study of T cell responses to AZD1222 COVID-19 vaccine. TCRdb's copy holds only in-frame clones and misses some; the assay was immunoSEQ multiplex PCR. The sample holds roughly 130,000 clones; 88% are singletons and the top ten take around 20%. The starting material was peripheral blood, obtained on day 0 of MenACWY control vaccination. Source of these receptors: an adult in good health.

Comment on this clone: Other DNA sequences in the same sample also yield this CDR3. CDR3: CASSFGQTYEQYF. Written as DNA, the CDR3 is TGCGCCAGCAGCTTCGGACAGACGTACGAGCAGTACTTC. This chain uses TRBV5-1 with TRBJ2-7, with D perhaps TRBD1 (6 bases). Germline lookup yields CDR1 SGHRS and CDR2 YFSETQ. The CDR3 spans 13 residues. V was cut by 2 bases and J by 4 bases, with 10 bases left in between.

The gene calls are TRBV2 and TRBJ1-1; TRBD1 might be the D (5 bases). The length of the CDR3 is 14 residues. Trimming pared 7 bases from V and 2 bases from J, leaving 14 bases between. Germline V gene data show CDR1 as SNHLY and CDR2 as FYNNEI. In nucleotides, the CDR3 is TGTGCCAGCACTCTTCGACAGATTAACACTGAAGCTTTCTTT. This codes for CASTLRQINTEAFF.

This clone was seen only a few times. The J gene is TRBJ1-4, the V gene TRBV28, with D perhaps TRBD1 (6 bases). In germline, CDR1 is MDHEN, CDR2 SYDVKM. V was shortened by 3 bases and J by 8 bases, with 19 bases between the two germline ends. The CDR3 sequence is 16 residues long. CDR3 in DNA: TGTGCCAGCAGTTTGAATAGGGGGAGGGAGCAGGAAAAACTGTTTTTT. It translates to CASSLNRGREQEKLFF.

CDR3 amino acids: CASSLASGNNEQFF. In nucleotides, the CDR3 is TGTGCCAGCAGCTTAGCGAGCGGCAACAATGAGCAGTTCTTC. This chain joins TRBV7-2 and TRBJ2-1, with a weak D call TRBD2 (5 bases). Germline CDR1 reads SGHTA; CDR2 reads FQGNSA. V dropped 0 bases and J dropped 5 bases, with 8 bases sitting between them. This CDR3 contains 14 residues.

V usage is TRBV7-9 and J usage is TRBJ2-4; 8 bases are a match to TRBD1. CDR1 is SEHNR, CDR2 FQNEAQ, per germline (reference sequence). This CDR3 comprises 13 residues. The V gene end was trimmed by 4 bases and the J gene end by 6 bases; junction bases not matched to a gene: 2. This CDR3 reads CASSSTGVNIQYF. Written as DNA, the CDR3 is TGTGCCAGCAGCTCGACAGGGGTAAACATTCAGTACTTC.

V gene TRBV28 combines with J gene TRBJ2-7; 8 bases fit TRBD2. The V gene's germline CDR1 is MDHEN and CDR2 SYDVKM. The CDR3 spans 15 residues. V lost 5 bases to trimming and J lost 1 base; unmatched junction nucleotides: 7. CDR3 protein: CASSPRGGRSYEQYF. The CDR3 bases are TGTGCCAGCAGTCCTCGGGGGGGGCGATCCTACGAGCAGTACTTC.

The rearrangement joins TRBV12-5 to TRBJ1-1; TRBD1 is a possible D gene (6 bases). This CDR3 spans 13 amino acids. CDR1 and CDR2 (germline): LGHNT, FRNRAP. V lost 3 bases to trimming and J lost 5 bases, with 10 bases between them. CDR3 protein: CASGFGGRTEAFF. The DNA for the CDR3 is TGTGCTAGTGGTTTCGGGGGGCGGACTGAAGCTTTCTTT.

Note on this clone: Relative to the germline gene, one junction end is altered; a read error may explain this. The chain combines TRBV7-7 with TRBJ2-1, with TRBD2 identical over 12 bases. The CDR3 is 15 amino acids. The V gene's germline CDR1 is SSHAT and CDR2 FNYEAQ (reference sequence). The CDR3 nucleotides read TGTGCTAGCAGCCCCGGACTAGCGGGAATAAATGAGCAGTTCTTC. Protein product: CASSPGLAGINEQFF. Supplemented by reference TRBV7-7 and TRBJ2-1, the full variable domain reads GAGVSQSPRYKVTKRGQDVTLRCDPISSHATLYWYQQALGQGPEFLTYFNYEAQPDKSGLPSDRFSAERPEGSISTLTIQRTEQRDSAMYRCASSPGLAGINEQFFGPGTRLTVL.

DNA for the CDR3: TGTGCCTGGAGACGGACAGCCAAGTCTTATGGCTACACCTTC. Translating it yields CAWRRTAKSYGYTF. The J gene is TRBJ1-2, the V gene TRBV30, with a tentative D call TRBD1 (6 bases). CDR1 is GTSNPN and CDR2 is SVGIG in the germline V gene (reference sequence). The ends were cut back, 3 bases at V and 5 bases at J, with 16 bases in the middle. The CDR3 has 14 amino acids.

This clone was detected a few times. This sequence joins TRBV24-1 and TRBJ1-5, with 7 bases lining up with TRBD1. Germline trimming cut 3 bases from V and 5 bases from J; bases unmatched to any gene: 6. CDR3 length: 15 residues. CDR1 and CDR2 from the germline V gene are KGHDR and SFDVKD. The CDR3 DNA reads TGTGCCACCAGTGATCAAACAGGGGTCCATCAGCCCCAGCATTTT. This encodes CATSDQTGVHQPQHF.

This clone was recorded once. The chain couples TRBV27 to TRBJ1-5, with unresolved D. The CDR3 extends over 17 amino acids. The ends were cut back, 2 bases at V and 0 bases at J, with 14 bases in the middle. In germline, CDR1 is MNHEY, CDR2 SMNVEV (reference sequence). The CDR3 loop is CASSLRGSRYSNQPQHF. In DNA form, the CDR3 reads TGTGCCAGCAGTTTACGCGGGAGTCGTTATAGCAATCAGCCCCAGCATTTT.

This clone has just one count. The chain carries TRBV11-2 and TRBJ2-6; possible D gene TRBD1, 5 bases. The CDR3 loop spans 18 amino acids. From germline, CDR1 is SGHAT and CDR2 FQNNGV. Trimming stripped 2 bases from V and 0 bases from J, with 14 bases between. The CDR3 coding sequence is TGTGCCAGCAGCTTATGGGGCAGAACCCTCTCTGGGGCCAACGTCCTGACTTTC. Translating it yields CASSLWGRTLSGANVLTF. Variable domain in full (rest from reference TRBV11-2 and TRBJ2-6): EAGVAQSPRYKIIEKRQSVAFWCNPISGHATLYWYQQILGQGPKLLIQFQNNGVVDDSQLPKDRFSAERLKGVDSTLKIQPAKLEDSAVYLCASSLWGRTLSGANVLTFGAGSRLTVL.

The chain couples TRBV4-1 to TRBJ2-7; 9 nucleotides match TRBD2. Germline loops: CDR1 MGHRA, CDR2 YSYEKL. The CDR3 runs 16 residues. V trimming: 3 bases; J trimming: 5 bases; junction bases outside the gene matches: 11. The CDR3 region has the DNA TGCGCCAGCAGCCAGGGCGGGGGGGCGAGGTTCCACGAGCAGTACTTC. Protein: CASSQGGGARFHEQYF.